Listed below are T cell receptor beta chains from one sample, sequenced in a study of cytomegalovirus exposure and HLA in healthy donors. Clones were read by immunoSEQ multiplex PCR, and TCRdb kept only the in-frame ones, dropping some. Found here are 220,000 or so clones, roughly 80% of them singletons; the top ten hold over 3.5%. Source material: PBMCs. The receptors derive from a male donor in good health and CMV-seronegative. Both conserved end residues are part of each CDR3. The D gene is left open where the match is weak. Clone size is shown for a subset of rows, as once, few, many or a class of expanded clone.

>TRBV19|NA|NA|TRBJ2-2
CASSIQGNTGELFF
TGTGCCAGTAGTATCCAGGGGAACACCGGGGAGCTGTTTTTT
>TRBV6-5|TRBD2|NA|TRBJ2-3
CATSSGTPSTDTQYF
TGTGCCACCAGTAGCGGGACCCCAAGCACAGATACGCAGTATTTT
>TRBV7-3|TRBD2|NA|TRBJ2-1
CASSLSLAGEGEQFF
TGTGCCAGCAGCTTAAGTCTAGCGGGAGAAGGGGAGCAGTTCTTC
>TRBV7-9|NA|few|TRBJ1-1
CASSSSGGEAFF
TGTGCCAGCAGCTCTAGCGGGGGGGAAGCTTTCTTT
>TRBV6-5|NA|NA|TRBJ1-5
CASSEDSVYRPQHF
TGTGCCAGCAGTGAAGATAGCGTATACCGGCCCCAGCATTTT
>TRBV7-2|NA|NA|TRBJ1-1
CASSLGAGSNTEAFF
TGTGCCAGCAGCTTAGGGGCAGGCTCGAACACTGAAGCTTTCTTT
>TRBV9|NA|once|TRBJ2-7
CASSVATAEGYEQYF
TGTGCCAGCAGCGTAGCGACAGCGGAGGGCTACGAGCAGTACTTC
>TRBV7-2|TRBD1|NA|TRBJ1-4
CASSSGQVSGQKLFF
TGTGCCAGCAGCTCAGGACAGGTTTCAGGGCAAAAACTGTTTTTT
>TRBV6-1|NA|once|TRBJ2-7
CASSSPGQRSYEQYF
TGTGCCAGCAGTTCGCCGGGACAACGCTCCTACGAGCAGTACTTC
>TRBV19|NA|NA|TRBJ2-3
CASSIYRLTDTQYF
TGTGCCAGTAGTATTTATCGACTGACAGATACGCAGTATTTT
>TRBV19|NA|NA|TRBJ2-7
CASADGRREQYF
TGTGCCAGCGCAGACGGGAGACGCGAGCAGTACTTC
>TRBV10-1|TRBD1|NA|TRBJ2-7
CASSEQHAGRGRNYEQYF
TGCGCCAGCAGTGAGCAACACGCGGGCAGGGGGCGGAATTACGAGCAGTACTTC
>TRBV7-8|NA|NA|TRBJ2-5
CASSLEALGGEETQYF
TGTGCCAGCAGCTTAGAGGCGTTAGGAGGGGAGGAGACCCAGTACTTC
>TRBV7-3|NA|NA|TRBJ2-1
CASSYSHYNEQFF
TGTGCCAGCAGCTACTCGCATTACAATGAGCAGTTCTTC
>TRBV30|NA|few|TRBJ2-7
CAWSVSPLSYEQYF
TGTGCCTGGAGTGTATCCCCTCTATCCTACGAGCAGTACTTC
>TRBV19|NA|NA|TRBJ2-5
CATSGKNGETQYF
TGTGCCACGTCCGGGAAAAATGGGGAGACCCAGTACTTC
>TRBV28|TRBD1|NA|TRBJ1-2
CASSPPDRGYGYTF
TGTGCCAGCAGTCCCCCGGACAGGGGTTATGGCTACACCTTC
>TRBV11-2|TRBD2|once|TRBJ2-3
CASSFGGGYTDTQYF
TGTGCCAGCAGCTTCGGCGGGGGGTACACAGATACGCAGTATTTT
>TRBV15|NA|NA|TRBJ1-4
CATSRDRGPNEKLFF
TGTGCCACCAGCAGAGACAGGGGCCCAAATGAAAAACTGTTTTTT
>TRBV19|TRBD1|NA|TRBJ2-2
CASSEDRALTGELFF
TGTGCCAGTAGCGAGGACAGGGCCCTCACCGGGGAGCTGTTTTTT
>TRBV28|NA|NA|TRBJ1-5
CASSFVGGYQPQHF
TGTGCCAGCAGTTTTGTAGGGGGATATCAGCCCCAGCATTTT
>TRBV7-3|NA|NA|TRBJ2-2
CASSLKVAGRGWAGELFF
TGTGCCAGCAGCTTAAAGGTCGCGGGACGGGGTTGGGCCGGGGAGCTGTTTTTT
>TRBV7-2|NA|few|TRBJ1-5
CASTQSPVERRSQHF
TGTGCCAGCACCCAGAGCCCGGTGGAGAGAAGGTCCCAGCATTTT
>TRBV5-1|NA|NA|TRBJ2-7
CASSLGGWYEQYF
TGCGCCAGCAGCTTGGGAGGGTGGTACGAGCAGTACTTC
>TRBV25-1|NA|NA|TRBJ2-5
CASSEGGPQETQYF
TGTGCCAGCAGTGAAGGTGGGCCCCAAGAGACCCAGTACTTC
>TRBV19|NA|NA|TRBJ2-3
CASSISRVSTDTQYF
TGTGCCAGTAGTATATCTCGGGTTAGCACAGATACGCAGTATTTT
>TRBV7-9|NA|NA|TRBJ2-7
CASSLVPGHYEQYF
TGTGCCAGCAGCTTAGTCCCAGGACACTACGAGCAGTACTTC
>TRBV2|NA|NA|TRBJ2-3
CASSPDRPSSTDTQYF
TGTGCCAGCAGTCCGGACAGACCCTCTAGCACAGATACGCAGTATTTT
>TRBV5-1|TRBD1|NA|TRBJ2-7
CASSLAQGAIYEQYF
TGCGCCAGCAGCCTTGCGCAGGGGGCAATCTACGAGCAGTACTTC
>TRBV30|NA|NA|TRBJ2-7
CAWSAGAHEQYF
TGTGCCTGGAGTGCAGGGGCCCACGAGCAGTACTTC
>TRBV19|TRBD1|NA|TRBJ1-1
CASSIRDRGTEAFF
TGTGCCAGTAGTATCCGGGACAGGGGGACTGAAGCTTTCTTT
>TRBV6-1|TRBD2|few|TRBJ2-7
CASSPRVAGPGEQYF
TGTGCCAGCAGTCCCCGAGTAGCGGGGCCGGGGGAGCAGTACTTC
>TRBV19|TRBD1|NA|TRBJ1-2
CASRTGTDYGYTF
TGTGCCAGTAGGACCGGGACAGACTATGGCTACACCTTC
>TRBV5-1|TRBD2|NA|TRBJ2-1
CASSWTSGSPDRHNEQFF
TGCGCCAGCAGCTGGACTAGCGGGAGTCCGGACCGCCACAATGAGCAGTTCTTC
>TRBV9|NA|NA|TRBJ2-3
CASSDPFWTEPHESVQYF
TGTGCCAGCAGTGACCCTTTCTGGACAGAGCCCCACGAGTCGGTGCAGTATTTT
>TRBV5-1|TRBD2|NA|TRBJ2-2
CASSLQGGSYTGELFF
TGCGCCAGCAGCTTGCAAGGCGGGAGCTACACCGGGGAGCTGTTTTTT
>TRBV15|TRBD2|NA|TRBJ2-1
CATSRGGLASYNEQFF
TGTGCCACCAGCAGAGGAGGACTAGCGTCTTACAATGAGCAGTTCTTC
>TRBV11-2|NA|NA|TRBJ2-1
CASSLDPGHPPGYEQFF
TGTGCCAGCAGCTTAGACCCGGGACACCCCCCTGGGTATGAGCAGTTCTTC
>TRBV7-9|NA|NA|TRBJ2-3
CASSLATARDTQYF
TGTGCCAGCAGCTTAGCGACTGCCCGCGATACGCAGTATTTT
>TRBV6-1|NA|NA|TRBJ1-2
CASSEFEGLNYGYTF
TGTGCCAGCAGTGAATTCGAGGGCCTTAACTATGGCTACACCTTC
>TRBV2|TRBD1|once|TRBJ2-7
CASRRDRGSGEQYF
TGTGCCAGCAGGAGGGACAGGGGGTCGGGGGAGCAGTACTTC
>TRBV21-1|NA|once|TRBJ1-1
CASSSQYRDRDPEAFF
TGTGCCAGCAGCTCGCAATACCGGGACAGGGATCCTGAAGCTTTCTTT
>TRBV28|NA|NA|TRBJ1-5
CASSAGQSNQPQHF
TGTGCCAGCAGCGCCGGACAGAGCAATCAGCCCCAGCATTTT
>TRBV9|TRBD2|NA|TRBJ2-3
CASSSGLADTDTQYF
TGTGCCAGCAGCTCCGGACTAGCGGACACAGATACGCAGTATTTT
>TRBV9|NA|NA|TRBJ2-5
CASSAGNWETQYF
TGTGCCAGCAGCGCAGGGAATTGGGAGACCCAGTACTTC
>TRBV9|TRBD1|once|TRBJ1-2
CASSPRDRGGYTF
TGTGCCAGCAGCCCCCGGGACAGGGGTGGCTACACCTTC
>TRBV7-9|TRBD2|NA|TRBJ2-7
CASSSGLAGDSYEQYF
TGTGCCAGCAGCTCGGGACTAGCGGGAGACTCCTACGAGCAGTACTTC
>TRBV29-1|NA|NA|TRBJ2-7
CSVDVRGGFEQYF
TGCAGCGTTGATGTGAGGGGGGGCTTCGAGCAGTACTTC
>TRBV6-1|TRBD1|NA|TRBJ2-1
CASSEAGQGWSEQFF
TGTGCCAGCAGTGAAGCTGGACAGGGCTGGAGTGAGCAGTTCTTC
>TRBV29-1|NA|NA|TRBJ2-5
CSETLGTGSQETQYF
TGCAGCGAGACACTAGGAACGGGCAGCCAAGAGACCCAGTACTTC
>TRBV30|NA|NA|TRBJ2-7
CAWSPGGTGSYEQYF
TGTGCCTGGAGTCCTGGGGGGACTGGCTCCTACGAGCAGTACTTC
>TRBV27|NA|NA|TRBJ1-5
CASSSGGSYNQPQHF
TGTGCCAGCAGTTCGGGAGGCAGTTACAATCAGCCCCAGCATTTT
>TRBV27|NA|once|TRBJ2-3
CATLTTTDTQYF
TGTGCCACCTTAACAACCACAGATACGCAGTATTTT
>TRBV5-6|NA|few|TRBJ1-2
CASSQTNYGYTF
TGTGCCAGCAGCCAAACTAACTATGGCTACACCTTC
>TRBV30|NA|NA|TRBJ1-5
CAWRGWGGNQPQHF
TGTGCCTGGAGAGGTTGGGGGGGCAATCAGCCCCAGCATTTT
>TRBV6-5|TRBD1|NA|TRBJ2-7
CASSYRDRDTSYEQYF
TGTGCCAGCAGTTACAGGGACAGGGATACTAGCTACGAGCAGTACTTC
>TRBV7-8|NA|once|TRBJ2-7
CASSSRTDSYEQYF
TGTGCCAGCAGCTCCAGGACGGACTCCTACGAGCAGTACTTC
>TRBV4-1|NA|NA|TRBJ2-2
CASSQGGGRDTAGELFF
TGCGCCAGCAGCCAGGGTGGAGGGAGGGACACTGCCGGGGAGCTGTTTTTT
>TRBV7-9|TRBD1|NA|TRBJ2-5
CASSLVGVRDRAGTQYF
TGTGCCAGCAGCTTAGTTGGCGTCCGGGACAGGGCTGGAACCCAGTACTTC
>TRBV28|NA|NA|TRBJ1-2
CASSFQGAAYGYTF
TGTGCCAGCAGTTTCCAGGGCGCGGCGTATGGCTACACCTTC